This entry lists 22 T cell receptor beta chains sequenced from one sample in a study of T cells in Graves' hyperthyroidism and ophthalmopathy (dated by TCRdb to 2018 to 2020). The library relied on multiplex PCR. Sequencing was performed on an Illumina HiSeq 2000. The TCR beta CDR3 regions were amplified from RNA transcripts. The first round of RT-PCR for the TCR CDR3 was performed with the HTBI primer set and the Qiagen OneStep RT-PCR kit. TCRdb redid the processing of the public reads, applying fastp at Q25 and MiXCR, and retained in-frame beta chains. Identical CDR3 proteins give one entry, which carries the most common genes and DNA. This sample lists hundreds of thousands of distinct CDR3 sequences; less than 20% were detected once. 47% of the sample is taken by the ten largest. The sequenced sample was blood. These receptors all stem from a man aged 35 to 55 with Graves' ophthalmopathy.

The table lists this clonotype with many counts. The gene calls are TRBV30 and TRBJ2-2, with D hard to call. V lost 2 bases to trimming and J lost 5 bases, with 9 bases between them. This CDR3 spans 13 amino acids. Per the germline V gene, CDR1 is GTSNPN and CDR2 is SVGIG (reference sequence). The CDR3 coding sequence is TGTGCCTGGAGTTATCTAGGGACCGGGGAGCTGTTTTTT. It is translated as CAWSYLGTGELFF.

The gene calls are TRBV11-2 and TRBJ1-4, with D unclear. Trimming removed 2 bases at V and 8 bases at J, with 21 bases between. Per germline, CDR1 SGHAT and CDR2 FQNNGV. The CDR3 has 17 residues. The CDR3: CASSLNSASGGSEKLFF. The DNA for the CDR3 is TGTGCCAGCAGCTTAAATTCGGCCTCCGGAGGGTCAGAAAAACTGTTTTTT.

In its sample, this clonotype was seen a few times. The rearrangement uses TRBV2 and TRBJ2-7; 7 bases are a match to TRBD1. Trimming removed 6 bases from V and 3 bases from J; junction bases left unmatched: 8. This CDR3 is 14 amino acids long. Germline CDR1 and CDR2: SNHLY and FYNNEI. The chain's CDR3 is CASSLDRSVYEQYF. CDR3 nucleotides: TGTGCCAGCAGCTTGGACAGGTCAGTCTACGAGCAGTACTTC.

The chain links TRBV5-6 to TRBJ2-3; a possible D gene is TRBD1 (6 bases). The CDR3 runs 15 residues. CDR1 is SGHDT, CDR2 YYEEEE, per germline. V lost 0 bases, J lost 11 bases, and 19 bases lay in between. The CDR3 is CASSLGTGHLRVQYF. DNA of the CDR3: TGTGCCAGCAGCTTGGGTACGGGACACCTCAGAGTGCAGTATTTT.

This clonotype turned up a few times. J is TRBJ2-1 and V is TRBV3-1; tentative D call: TRBD1 (5 bases). This CDR3 spans 15 amino acids. Trimming removed 4 bases from V and 7 bases from J, with 17 bases in between. CDR1 is LGHDT and CDR2 is YNNKEL in the germline V gene (reference sequence). CDR3 bases: TGTGCCAGCAGCCGGTCGGACACATCCCGGAATGAGCAGTTCTTC. It specifies CASSRSDTSRNEQFF.

Note on this clonotype: A read error may be the cause here, since a much bigger clone is one base away. The genes are TRBV30 and TRBJ2-5; 8 bases are a match to TRBD2. Looked up from germline, CDR1 is GTSNPN and CDR2 is SVGIG (reference sequence). The CDR3 has 16 residues. The CDR3 sequence: CAGSVPGLATQETQYF. In nucleotides, the CDR3 is TGTGCCGGGAGTGTTCCAGGACTAGCAACCCAAGAGACCCAGTACTTC.

This clonotype was observed a few times. V gene TRBV7-8 combines with J gene TRBJ2-1; 9 positions agree with TRBD2. The CDR3 has 16 amino acids. Germline V lookup: CDR1 SGHVS, CDR2 FQNEAQ. The ends lost 4 bases at V and 5 bases at J; junction bases unmatched: 9. CDR3 sequence: CASSSSSGRWDNEQFF. The CDR3 nucleotides are TGTGCCAGCAGCTCATCCAGCGGGAGGTGGGACAATGAGCAGTTCTTC.

V gene TRBV11-2 combines with J gene TRBJ2-1; 7 nucleotides match TRBD1. The CDR3 length is 15 residues. V was pared by 5 bases and J by 8 bases, with 12 bases of the junction left unmatched. Looked up from germline, CDR1 is SGHAT and CDR2 is FQNNGV. The CDR3 coding sequence is TGTGCCAGCAGCCTCAGGGGGAGCGTGCGCGATGAGCAGTTCTTC. Protein: CASSLRGSVRDEQFF.

This clonotype was observed a handful of times. The gene calls are TRBV29-1 and TRBJ2-1; 7 bases align to TRBD2. V shed 3 bases, J shed 5 bases, and the junction held 7 bases outside the gene matches. The CDR3 runs 14 residues. The germline V gene encodes CDR1 SQVTM and CDR2 ANQGSEA. Here the CDR3 reads CSVDPAGLNNEQFF. CDR3 bases: TGCAGCGTTGACCCAGCGGGGCTGAACAATGAGCAGTTCTTC.

This clonotype was detected a few times. CDR3 nucleotide sequence: TGTGCCACCGGGGGGAGCGAGCAGTACTTC. Encoded protein: CATGGSEQYF. This chain joins TRBV15 and TRBJ2-7, with D perhaps TRBD2 (6 bases). This CDR3 has 10 residues. V was shortened by 8 bases and J by 6 bases, with 8 bases between the two germline ends. Germline V gives CDR1 LNHNV, CDR2 YYDKDF (reference sequence).

The chain employs TRBV6-2 or TRBV6-3 and TRBJ1-2; D is unresolved. CDR3 size: 12 residues. V lost 7 bases and J lost 6, with 12 bases in between. Germline V gene lookup returns CDR1 MNHEY and CDR2 SVGEGT. CDR3 in amino acids: CASTPGAHGYTF. The CDR3 coding sequence is TGTGCCAGCACCCCGGGAGCCCATGGCTACACCTTC.

This clonotype showed up many times. J is TRBJ2-1 and V is TRBV27; 7 bases agree with TRBD1. With 3 bases clipped from V and 5 bases from J, the junction kept 10 bases outside the gene matches. The germline CDR1 and CDR2 sequences are MNHEY and SMNVEV (reference sequence). There are 16 residues in the CDR3. The CDR3 here is CASSFLTHTGDNEQFF. The CDR3 DNA reads TGTGCCAGCAGTTTTCTTACCCATACAGGGGACAATGAGCAGTTCTTC.

This clonotype was observed a few times. The genes are TRBV7-9 and TRBJ2-5, with unresolved D. Germline assignment: CDR1 SEHNR and CDR2 FQNEAQ (reference sequence). Trimming took off 5 bases at V and 7 bases at J, with 17 bases between the two ends. The CDR3 spans 14 residues. The CDR3 region has the DNA TGTGCCAGCAGCCAAGCTACTACCCGGGTGACCCAGTACTTC. Its translation: CASSQATTRVTQYF.

A note on this clonotype: The junction differs from germline at one of its ends, possibly a read error. The gene calls are TRBV12-3 or TRBV12-4 and TRBJ2-2; D possibly corresponds to TRBD2 (6 bases). The CDR3 consists of 18 residues. Here the CDR3 DNA reads TGTGCCAGCAGCCCCTTCAGATCGGGGGACGGGAACACCGGGGAGCTGTCTTTT. This encodes CASSPFRSGDGNTGELSF.

V gene TRBV5-1 combines with J gene TRBJ2-5, with 8 nucleotides matching TRBD1. This CDR3 comprises 15 residues. J was trimmed by 4 bases and V by 4 bases; bases with no gene match: 9. Germline V gene lookup returns CDR1 SGHRS and CDR2 YFSETQ. The CDR3 sequence: CASSDPGGLGETQYF. As DNA, the CDR3 is TGCGCCAGCAGCGACCCAGGGGGCTTAGGAGAGACCCAGTACTTC. The full variable domain, in which reference TRBV5-1 and TRBJ2-5 provide the parts outside the CDR3, is KAGVTQTPRYLIKTRGQQVTLSCSPISGHRSVSWYQQTPGQGLQFLFEYFSETQRNKGNFPGRFSGRQFSNSRSEMNVSTLELGDSALYLCASSDPGGLGETQYFGPGTRLLVL.

This clonotype was counted a few times. V and J are TRBV5-4 and TRBJ2-2; D is possibly TRBD1 or TRBD2 (6 bases each). CDR1 is SGHNT and CDR2 is YYREEE in the germline V gene (reference sequence). Deletions cut 2 bases from V and 7 bases from J, with 15 bases between. This CDR3 contains 15 residues. In DNA, the CDR3 is TGTGCCAGCAGCTTACCTAGGGGGGACGGCGGGGAGCTGTTTTTT. Amino acids: CASSLPRGDGGELFF.

This clonotype was detected a few times. The genes are TRBV20-1 and TRBJ1-1; TRBD1 might be the D (6 bases). Germline CDR1 and CDR2: DFQATT and SNEGSKA (reference sequence). The length of the CDR3 is 12 residues. CDR3 DNA: TGCGGCAACCTTCAGGGGTACACTGAAGCTTTCTTT. Translating gives CGNLQGYTEAFF.

The chain links TRBV9 to TRBJ2-3; D might be TRBD2 (5 bases). The CDR3 runs to 16 residues. Germline lookup yields CDR1 SGDLS and CDR2 YYNGEE. The germline V and J ends were trimmed by 4 bases and 3 bases, with 18 bases remaining between them. The chain's CDR3 is CASSPPPGELTDTQYF. DNA for the CDR3: TGTGCCAGCAGCCCCCCCCCCGGGGAGCTAACAGATACGCAGTATTTT. The entire variable domain, with the rest obtained from reference TRBV9 and TRBJ2-3, is as follows: DSGVTQTPKHLITATGQRVTLRCSPRSGDLSVYWYQQSLDQGLQFLIQYYNGEERAKGNILERFSAQQFPDLHSELNLSSLELGDSALYFCASSPPPGELTDTQYFGPGTRLTVL.

This chain uses TRBV7-8 with TRBJ1-2; D gene uncertain. The CDR3 loop spans 12 amino acids. Trimming took off 4 bases at V and 6 bases at J, with 9 bases between the two ends. The germline CDR1 and CDR2 sequences are SGHVS and FQNEAQ. Here the CDR3 reads CASSSVADGYTF. CDR3 DNA sequence: TGTGCCAGCAGCTCCGTCGCGGATGGCTACACCTTC.

The chain employs TRBV27 and TRBJ1-5; D is possibly TRBD1 (6 bases). The V end was cut by 2 bases, the J end by 1 base, with 12 bases between. Germline V lookup: CDR1 MNHEY, CDR2 SMNVEV (reference sequence). The length of the CDR3 is 16 residues. DNA for the CDR3: TGTGCCAGCAGTTTACACGGACAGTCCAGCAATCAGCCCCAGCATTTT. Translating gives CASSLHGQSSNQPQHF.

V is TRBV5-5 and J is TRBJ1-2, with D perhaps TRBD1 (5 bases). Looked up from germline, CDR1 is SGHKS and CDR2 is YYEKEE (reference sequence). The CDR3 is 14 amino acids. Trimming pared 5 bases from V and 8 bases from J, leaving 19 bases between. The CDR3 region is CASSAGWGSRGYTF. The CDR3 coding sequence is TGTGCCAGCAGTGCAGGATGGGGGAGTCGAGGCTACACCTTC.

This clonotype was seen repeatedly, ten times or more. The V call is TRBV7-2, the J call TRBJ2-7; TRBD1 might be the D (5 bases). Trimming removed 3 bases at V and 7 bases at J, with 13 bases between. Looked up from germline, CDR1 is SGHTA and CDR2 is FQGNSA. The CDR3 has 13 residues. CDR3 nucleotide sequence: TGTGCCAGCAGCTTTCCTCAGGGAAGGGAGCAGTACTTC. Translation gives CASSFPQGREQYF.